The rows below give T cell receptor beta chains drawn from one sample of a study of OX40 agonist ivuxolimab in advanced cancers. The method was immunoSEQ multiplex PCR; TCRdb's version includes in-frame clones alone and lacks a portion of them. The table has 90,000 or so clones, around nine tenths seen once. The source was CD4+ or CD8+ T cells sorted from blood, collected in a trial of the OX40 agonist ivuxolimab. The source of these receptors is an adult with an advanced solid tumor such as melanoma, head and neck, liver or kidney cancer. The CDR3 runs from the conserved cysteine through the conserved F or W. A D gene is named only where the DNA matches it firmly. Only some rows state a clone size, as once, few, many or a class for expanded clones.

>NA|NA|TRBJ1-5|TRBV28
TGTGCCAGCAGTTCCCACGCCCGCCTGAGCAATCAGCCCCAGCATTTT
CASSSHARLSNQPQHF
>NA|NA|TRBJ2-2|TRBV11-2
TGTGCCAGCAGCTTTACCGGGACGAGCACCGGGGAGCTGTTTTTT
CASSFTGTSTGELFF
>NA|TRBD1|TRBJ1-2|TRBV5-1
TGCGCCAGCAGCTTGGCCCAGGGACAGTCTGGCTACACCTTC
CASSLAQGQSGYTF
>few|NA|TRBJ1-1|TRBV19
TGTGCCAGTAGTCTGGGCGTCGGACGGCAAATGAACACTGAAGCTTTCTTT
CASSLGVGRQMNTEAFF
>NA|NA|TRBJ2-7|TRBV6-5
TGTGCCAGCAGTCACAGGGTCGAGCAGTACTTC
CASSHRVEQYF
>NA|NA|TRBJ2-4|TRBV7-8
TGTGCCAGCAGCTGGGCTGATTCCAAAAACATTCAGTACTTC
CASSWADSKNIQYF
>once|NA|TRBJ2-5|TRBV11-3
TGTGCCAGCAGCCTCGTATACGAGACCCAGTACTTC
CASSLVYETQYF
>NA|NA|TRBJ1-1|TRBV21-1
TGTGCCAGCAGCCCCGGGGGGATGAGGGCCCCCACTGAAGCTTTCTTT
CASSPGGMRAPTEAFF
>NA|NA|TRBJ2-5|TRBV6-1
TGTGCCAGCAAACAGGGCCAAGAGACCCAGTACTTC
CASKQGQETQYF
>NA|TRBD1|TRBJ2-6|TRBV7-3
TGTGCCAGCAGCCGGGACAGGGGGGGACCTCACTCTGGGGCCAACGTCCTGACTTTC
CASSRDRGGPHSGANVLTF
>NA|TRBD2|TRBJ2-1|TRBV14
TGTGCCAGCAGCCTTTGGGGCGGGAGGGCCATGTACAATGAGCAGTTCTTC
CASSLWGGRAMYNEQFF
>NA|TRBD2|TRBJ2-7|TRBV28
TGTGCCGCGGGACTAGCTTACGAGCAGTACTTC
CAAGLAYEQYF
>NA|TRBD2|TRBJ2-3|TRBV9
TGTGCTAGCAGCAGAACTAGCGGGAGGGCAGATACGCAGTATTTT
CASSRTSGRADTQYF
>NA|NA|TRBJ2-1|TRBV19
TGTGCCAGTAGTACAGATCCTTACAATGAGCAGTTCTTC
CASSTDPYNEQFF
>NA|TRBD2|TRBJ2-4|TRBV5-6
TGTGCCAGCAGCTTGGGTAGCGGGGGGATAAACATTCAGTACTTC
CASSLGSGGINIQYF
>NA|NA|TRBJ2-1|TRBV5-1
TGCGCCAGCAGCTTGGTTCCCAGCAATGAGCAGTTCTTC
CASSLVPSNEQFF
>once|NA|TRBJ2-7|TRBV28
TGTGCCAGCAGTTTGGACCCGGACAGAAACGAGCAGTACTTC
CASSLDPDRNEQYF
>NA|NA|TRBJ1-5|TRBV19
TGTGCCAGTAGGACCTCCGGGGGGCAGGGCAATCAGCCCCAGCATTTT
CASRTSGGQGNQPQHF
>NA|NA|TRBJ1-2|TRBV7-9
TGTGCCAGCAGCTTCGTCCTTGAGGGCTACACCTTC
CASSFVLEGYTF
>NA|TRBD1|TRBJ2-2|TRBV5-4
TGTGCCAGCAGCACAGGGGGTAACACCGGGGAGCTGTTTTTT
CASSTGGNTGELFF
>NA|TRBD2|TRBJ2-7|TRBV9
TGTGCCAGCAGCAAGGGGACTAGCTCCTACGAGCAGTACTTC
CASSKGTSSYEQYF
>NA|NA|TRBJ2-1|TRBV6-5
TGTGCCAGCAGTTACTCGCCTGACAATGAGCAGTTCTTC
CASSYSPDNEQFF
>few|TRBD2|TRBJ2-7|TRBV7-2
TGTGCCAGCAGCTTAAGCGGGAGAGGGGGCGAGCAGTACTTC
CASSLSGRGGEQYF
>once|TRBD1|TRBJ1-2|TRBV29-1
TGCAGCGTTGAAACCCTGGGGACAGTTTACACCTTC
CSVETLGTVYTF
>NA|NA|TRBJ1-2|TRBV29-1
TGCAGCGTTTACGGAAACTATGGCTACACCTTC
CSVYGNYGYTF
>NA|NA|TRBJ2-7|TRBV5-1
TGCGCCAGCAGCTTGGTGAGGGCAGGTACCTACGAGCAGTACTTC
CASSLVRAGTYEQYF
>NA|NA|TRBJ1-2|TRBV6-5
TGTGCCAGCAGTACCCCCGGCTACACCTTC
CASSTPGYTF
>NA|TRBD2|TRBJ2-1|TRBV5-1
TGCGCCAGCAGCTTGGATGGACTAGCGGCGATCAATGAGCAGTTCTTC
CASSLDGLAAINEQFF